This T cell receptor (beta chain) appears in the sequencing data of a study of blood T cells in healthy people across ages. Study-wide points: PBMCs that were unsorted prevented a conclusive naive versus antigen-experienced comparison.

Per individual sample, total RNA of at least 6 micrograms was extracted. The CDR3 has 12 residues. Trimming cost V 5 bases and J 7 bases, with 9 bases left between them. Germline CDR1 and CDR2: SGHTA and FQGNSA. Then a second PCR, running roughly 7 to 11 cycles, was carried out with a sample-barcoded 5' primer and a J-beta primer mix. A template-switch adaptor containing 12 random nucleotides labeled each cDNA molecule. TCRdb fed the 5' RACE reads into MiXCR, producing one record per CDR3 protein. The sample holds around 1,000,000 distinct CDR3 sequences, around 25% seen once. This clonotype was observed many times. Its matching antigen is unknown. These data also formed part of another study, on T cells of mothers and their children. That source notes: Reverse transcription into cDNA received all extracted RNA, at approximately 1.4 ug per 15 ul.

Sequencing was done on a sample of blood. The source is a girl aged 2 to 10 in good health. The genes are TRBV7-2 and TRBJ2-1, with D hard to call. DNA for the CDR3: TGTGCCAGCAGCCCCCGGTGGAATGAGCAGTTCTTC. This sequence encodes CASSPRWNEQFF.